These 25 T cell receptor beta chains were sequenced from one sample in a study of long-term antiretroviral therapy in people with HIV. The assay used was immunoSEQ (version v3.0), run at survey level. Only in-frame clones appear in the TCRdb table, and some are missing; sequencing was by immunoSEQ multiplex PCR. The top ten hold around 21% of the sample, which has about 12,000 clones, 88% seen once. This sample comprised unsorted PBMCs, obtained 2.1 years after starting antiretroviral therapy. All receptors come from a woman in her 40s with HIV.

The chain recombines TRBV2 with TRBJ2-1; 12 positions match TRBD2. Germline trimming cut 4 bases from V and 8 bases from J; bases unmatched to any gene: 6. CDR3 size: 15 residues. Germline V gene lookup returns CDR1 SNHLY and CDR2 FYNNEI. The CDR3 here is CASSVLAGGLDEQFF. CDR3 nucleotides: TGTGCCAGCAGTGTTCTAGCGGGGGGGCTCGATGAGCAGTTCTTC. Supplemented by reference TRBV2 and TRBJ2-1, the full variable domain reads EPEVTQTPSHQVTQMGQEVILRCVPISNHLYFYWYRQILGQKVEFLVSFYNNEISEKSEIFDDQFSVERPDGSNFTLKIRSTKLEDSAMYFCASSVLAGGLDEQFFGPGTRLTVL.

This clone was picked up one time. DNA for the CDR3: TGTGCCAGCAGCCCGGACAGGGGTTTGGATACGCAGTATTTT. As protein: CASSPDRGLDTQYF. The chain links TRBV5-5 to TRBJ2-3, with TRBD1 identical over 9 bases. This CDR3 region has 14 residues. From germline, CDR1 is SGHKS and CDR2 YYEKEE (reference sequence). Germline trimming cut 4 bases from V and 6 bases from J; bases unmatched to any gene: 6.

CDR3 bases: TGTGCCAGCAGCTCGGACGGGAATACGCAGTATTTT. This codes for CASSSDGNTQYF. The chain joins TRBV7-9 to TRBJ2-3; possible D gene TRBD2, 5 bases. The CDR3 is made up of 12 amino acids. Trimming removed 4 bases at V and 7 bases at J, with 9 bases between. The germline gives CDR1 SEHNR, CDR2 FQNEAQ (reference sequence).

Relative to its sample, this clone is medium-sized (0.01 to 0.1%). J is TRBJ1-1 and V is TRBV12-5, with TRBD1 matching over 7 bases. From germline, CDR1 is LGHNT and CDR2 FRNRAP. The CDR3 has 15 amino acids. The ends lost 4 bases at V and 2 bases at J; junction bases unmatched: 7. The CDR3 DNA is TGTGCTAGTGGTTCGGGCGGGACAGCTAACACTGAAGCTTTCTTT. It yields the protein CASGSGGTANTEAFF.

The chain couples TRBV13 to TRBJ2-7; TRBD2 matches at 16 bases. Germline CDR1 reads PRHDT; CDR2 reads FYEKMQ (reference sequence). This CDR3 has 17 residues. V was clipped by 5 bases and J by 6 bases; unmatched bases: 10. The CDR3 region has the DNA TGTGCCAGCAGCGCCACGGGACTAGCGGGGGGGCCCCCCGAGCAGTACTTC. Translated: CASSATGLAGGPPEQYF.

The chain combines TRBV30 with TRBJ2-3; no definite D call. Trimming left V 0 bases short and J 0 bases short, with 16 bases between. Looked up from germline, CDR1 is GTSNPN and CDR2 is SVGIG (reference sequence). The CDR3 spans 17 residues. The CDR3 DNA reads TGTGCCTGGAGTGTATACTACGTTGACCTTAGCACAGATACGCAGTATTTT. It specifies CAWSVYYVDLSTDTQYF.

V usage is TRBV6-5 and J usage is TRBJ1-6; no clear D gene. The CDR3 length is 13 residues. Trimming removed 5 bases at V and 8 bases at J, with 10 bases between. The V gene's germline CDR1 is MNHEY and CDR2 SVGAGI. CDR3 sequence reads: CASSTAGYSPLHF. The CDR3 nucleotides are TGTGCCAGCAGTACTGCGGGGTATTCACCCCTCCACTTT.

A single count supports this clone. This chain joins TRBV5-4 and TRBJ1-1, with D possibly matching TRBD1 (5 bases). Trimming took 7 bases from V and 6 from J, leaving 22 bases between them. Germline V gene sequence: CDR1 SGHNT, CDR2 YYREEE (reference sequence). CDR3 length: 15 residues. DNA of the CDR3: TGTGCCAGCGGCCGGGACCGAGGCAGTTCGGCTGAAGCTTTCTTT. Amino acids: CASGRDRGSSAEAFF. The full variable domain, completed using reference TRBV5-4 and TRBJ1-1, is ETGVTQSPTHLIKTRGQQVTLRCSSQSGHNTVSWYQQALGQGPQFIFQYYREEENGRGNFPPRFSGLQFPNYSSELNVNALELDDSALYLCASGRDRGSSAEAFFGQGTRLTVV.

J is TRBJ2-1 and V is TRBV30; D not resolved. Per the germline V gene, CDR1 is GTSNPN and CDR2 is SVGIG (reference sequence). This CDR3 contains 12 residues. The germline V and J ends were trimmed by 0 bases and 6 bases, with 6 bases remaining between them. As DNA, the CDR3 is TGTGCCTGGAGTGTCGGGTCCAATGAGCAGTTCTTC. Protein: CAWSVGSNEQFF. Variable domain in full (rest from reference TRBV30 and TRBJ2-1): SQTIHQWPATLVQPVGSPLSLECTVEGTSNPNLYWYRQAAGRGLQLLFYSVGIGQISSEVPQNLSASRPQDRQFILSSKKLLLSDSGFYLCAWSVGSNEQFFGPGTRLTVL.

This chain connects TRBV5-4 to TRBJ1-2, with 8 bases aligning to TRBD1. CDR1 is SGHNT and CDR2 is YYREEE in the germline V gene (reference sequence). The CDR3 runs to 13 residues. V was pared by 3 bases and J by 8 bases, with 6 bases of the junction left unmatched. CDR3 sequence: CASSSMDRDGYTF. CDR3 coding DNA: TGTGCCAGCAGCTCGATGGACAGGGACGGCTACACCTTC.

V is TRBV29-1 and J is TRBJ2-3; a weak D match, TRBD2 (6 bases). The CDR3 is made up of 13 amino acids. Trimming pared 6 bases from V and 2 bases from J, leaving 12 bases between. Germline CDR1 SQVTM, CDR2 ANQGSEA. CDR3 loop: CSVRDWNTDTQYF. The CDR3 DNA reads as TGCAGCGTCCGGGACTGGAACACAGATACGCAGTATTTT.

The table lists this clone with a count of one. This chain uses TRBV10-3 with TRBJ1-2; TRBD1 matches at 10 bases. Germline assignment: CDR1 ENHRY and CDR2 SYGVKD. This CDR3 region has 15 residues. V was pared by 6 bases and J by 2 bases, with 6 bases of the junction left unmatched. CDR3 region: CAIRRGQGPNYGYTF. DNA for the CDR3: TGTGCCATCAGAAGGGGACAGGGGCCCAACTATGGCTACACCTTC.

The chain recombines TRBV7-9 with TRBJ1-5; a weak D match, TRBD1 (6 bases). Germline V gene lookup returns CDR1 SEHNR and CDR2 FQNEAQ (reference sequence). V was clipped by 5 bases and J by 0 bases, with 14 bases between them. This CDR3 is built from 16 residues. The chain's CDR3 is CASSAWTDYSNQPQHF. The CDR3 DNA sequence: TGTGCCAGCAGCGCCTGGACAGACTATAGCAATCAGCCCCAGCATTTT.

The chain couples TRBV7-9 to TRBJ1-4, with D unresolved. Germline assignment: CDR1 SEHNR and CDR2 FQNEAQ (reference sequence). The V end was cut by 5 bases, the J end by 2 bases, with 15 bases between. The CDR3 is 16 residues long. The CDR3, as DNA: TGTGCCAGCAGCCACGGGCAGGCAGTTACTAATGAAAAACTGTTTTTT. Encoded protein: CASSHGQAVTNEKLFF.

This chain connects TRBV5-5 to TRBJ2-3; D ambiguous. The CDR3 is 14 residues long. V lost 2 bases and J lost 0, with 7 bases in between. The germline CDR1 and CDR2 sequences are SGHKS and YYEKEE (reference sequence). CDR3 loop: CASSFDLSTDTQYF. CDR3 coding DNA: TGTGCCAGCAGCTTTGACCTTAGCACAGATACGCAGTATTTT.

This rearrangement joins TRBV18 to TRBJ1-1, with TRBD1 matching over 8 bases. Trimming at V came to 0 bases and at J to 10 bases, leaving 7 bases not matched to a gene. The CDR3 extends over 14 amino acids. Germline CDR1 KGHSH, CDR2 LQKENI. In DNA, the CDR3 is TGTGCCAGCTCACCACCGGGGACAGGCAAGGGAGCTTTCTTT. This codes for CASSPPGTGKGAFF.

This clone has only one observation. The chain employs TRBV7-8 and TRBJ2-7; 8 bases align to TRBD1. This CDR3 spans 15 amino acids. With 3 bases clipped from V and 0 bases from J, the junction kept 4 bases outside the gene matches. Per the germline V gene, CDR1 is SGHVS and CDR2 is FQNEAQ. DNA for the CDR3: TGTGCCAGCAGCTTGAGGACAGGGAGCTCCTACGAGCAGTACTTC. It translates to CASSLRTGSSYEQYF.

The genes are TRBV6-5 and TRBJ2-5; D may match TRBD1 or TRBD2 (6 bases each). V lost 6 bases and J 5 bases, leaving 13 bases between the germline ends. CDR1 and CDR2 from the germline V gene are MNHEY and SVGAGI. There are 13 residues in the CDR3. The DNA for the CDR3 is TGTGCCAGCAGGGAGGGGGGCCGGGAGACCCAGTACTTC. Translated, it gives CASREGGRETQYF.

V and J are TRBV6-6 and TRBJ1-1; no clear D. Trimming stripped 2 bases from V and 0 bases from J, with 7 bases between. From germline, CDR1 is MNHNY and CDR2 SVGAGI (reference sequence). There are 14 residues in the CDR3. For the CDR3, the DNA is TGTGCCAGCAGTTACGGCAGTCTGAACACTGAAGCTTTCTTT. It encodes CASSYGSLNTEAFF.

The V call is TRBV10-3, the J call TRBJ1-4; unclear D gene. The CDR3 has 17 residues. With 3 bases removed from V and 7 bases from J, the gap between germline ends came to 21 bases. Germline V gene data show CDR1 as ENHRY and CDR2 as SYGVKD. CDR3 nucleotides: TGTGCCATCAGTGATTCGAGGGTTGCGGGTCGTGGTGAAAAACTGTTTTTT. Amino acid sequence: CAISDSRVAGRGEKLFF.

The gene calls are TRBV6-5 and TRBJ1-4, with TRBD1 matching over 8 bases. This CDR3 contains 15 residues. Germline V CDR1 and CDR2: MNHEY, SVGAGI. V shed 5 bases and J 7 bases; nucleotides not matched to a gene: 9. This CDR3 is CASSRGQGGSEKLFF. CDR3 coding DNA: TGTGCCAGCAGTCGCGGACAGGGTGGGAGTGAAAAACTGTTTTTT.

The chain uses TRBV6-1 and TRBJ2-6; weak D call: TRBD2 (6 bases). Deletions cut 3 bases from V and 2 bases from J, with 8 bases between. CDR1 and CDR2 (germline): MNHNS, SASEGT. The CDR3 has 15 amino acids. CDR3 in amino acids: CASSETRAGANVLTF. The CDR3 DNA reads as TGTGCCAGCAGTGAGACTAGAGCTGGGGCCAACGTCCTGACTTTC.

By sample fraction, this clone is large (0.1 to 1%). This rearrangement joins TRBV5-5 to TRBJ1-2; D is undetermined. Germline V gene sequence: CDR1 SGHKS, CDR2 YYEKEE (reference sequence). This CDR3 spans 13 amino acids. V gave up 0 bases and J gave up 5 bases, with 8 bases separating them. The CDR3 nucleotides are TGTGCCAGCAGCTTGGCGAATTTATATGGCTACACCTTC. Protein: CASSLANLYGYTF.

The chain couples TRBV27 to TRBJ2-4; 8 nucleotides agree with TRBD2. The V segment lost 3 bases and the J segment 2 bases; nucleotides outside the gene matches: 3. Germline CDR1 and CDR2: MNHEY and SMNVEV (reference sequence). The CDR3 runs to 15 residues. The CDR3 DNA follows: TGTGCCAGCAGTTTGGAGCGGGGGTCCAAAAACATTCAGTACTTC. Encoded protein: CASSLERGSKNIQYF.

This chain connects TRBV28 to TRBJ1-2, with 10 bases that match TRBD1. The CDR3 is 13 residues long. The V gene's germline CDR1 is MDHEN and CDR2 SYDVKM. Trimming removed 6 bases from V and 3 bases from J; junction bases left unmatched: 1. This chain's CDR3 is CASRGTGDYGYTF. CDR3 nucleotides: TGTGCCAGCAGGGGGACAGGGGACTATGGCTACACCTTC.